What follows are 23 T cell receptor beta chains derived from one specimen sequenced in a study of beta chain features in type 1 diabetes. Study-wide results and limits: Type 1 diabetes patients showed a moderate but significant shortening of TCRB CDR3s in all four CD4+ subsets.

No antigen is known for these receptors. The sequenced template was cDNA made from the entire isolated RNA. This table comes from immunoSEQ multiplex PCR, and its TCRdb copy is limited to in-frame clones, with some not included. This table has tens of thousands of clones, about 40% appearing once. Material: Tregs from blood. These receptors originate from a man between 25 and 39 years old with type 1 diabetes.

V gene TRBV13 combines with J gene TRBJ1-2; perhaps TRBD1 as D (5 bases). CDR1 and CDR2 (germline): PRHDT, FYEKMQ (reference sequence). The germline V and J ends were trimmed by 3 bases and 6 bases, with 23 bases remaining between them. CDR3 length: 17 residues. This CDR3 reads CASSFEGPGGLFDGYTF. The CDR3 DNA reads as TGTGCCAGCAGCTTCGAGGGGCCCGGGGGACTATTCGATGGCTACACCTTC.

This clone was seen a handful of times. The chain combines TRBV6-1 with TRBJ2-3, with TRBD1 identical over 7 bases. This CDR3 has 15 residues. CDR1 and CDR2 from the germline V gene are MNHNS and SASEGT. The ends lost 5 bases at V and 0 bases at J; junction bases unmatched: 5. CDR3 region: CASSSNRGSTDTQYF. The CDR3, as DNA: TGTGCCAGCAGTAGTAACAGGGGCAGCACAGATACGCAGTATTTT.

This chain uses TRBV28 with TRBJ2-1, with 10 bases lining up with TRBD2. Losses at the gene ends were 7 bases for V and 12 bases for J; bases not matched to a gene: 12. Germline V gene data show CDR1 as MDHEN and CDR2 as SYDVKM. The CDR3 consists of 14 residues. CDR3 coding DNA: TGTGCCAGCACCCCCCCCGAGCGGGAGGGCTTGCAGTTCTTC. Its translation: CASTPPEREGLQFF. Complete variable domain (other parts from reference TRBV28 and TRBJ2-1): DVKVTQSSRYLVKRTGEKVFLECVQDMDHENMFWYRQDPGLGLRLIYFSYDVKMKEKGDIPEGYSVSREKKERFSLILESASTNQTSMYLCASTPPEREGLQFFGPGTRLTVL.

This clone has more than one count but fewer than ten. CDR3 coding DNA: TGTGCCATCCTGGACAGCTACACCGGGGAGCTGTTTTTT. This sequence encodes CAILDSYTGELFF. The chain links TRBV10-3 to TRBJ2-2; tentative D call: TRBD1 (6 bases). V lost 8 bases and J lost 3, with 10 bases in between. In germline, CDR1 is ENHRY, CDR2 SYGVKD. This CDR3 region has 13 residues.

The chain uses TRBV2 and TRBJ1-5, with D maybe TRBD1 (5 bases). Deletions cut 4 bases from V and 3 bases from J, with 19 bases between. CDR3 length: 17 amino acids. Per the germline V gene, CDR1 is SNHLY and CDR2 is FYNNEI. The CDR3 region has the DNA TGTGCCAGCAGTGTTGGGTCCCCTCAGGGTTTCAATCAGCCCCAGCATTTT. This encodes CASSVGSPQGFNQPQHF.

V gene TRBV29-1 combines with J gene TRBJ2-1; TRBD1 matches 8 bases. CDR3 size: 13 residues. After removal of 4 bases from V and 7 bases from J, the junction contained 6 bases not matched to a gene. Germline lookup yields CDR1 SQVTM and CDR2 ANQGSEA. The CDR3 sequence is CSVGTGWENEQFF. The CDR3 DNA follows: TGCAGCGTTGGGACAGGGTGGGAGAATGAGCAGTTCTTC.

The chain is built from TRBV11-3 and TRBJ2-3; D is possibly TRBD2 (6 bases). Trimming removed 8 bases at V and 2 bases at J, with 23 bases between. The CDR3 consists of 17 residues. Per the germline V gene, CDR1 is SGHNT and CDR2 is YENEEA. In nucleotides, the CDR3 is TGTGCCAGCGACCACAAGACGGGAGACCGCTTCACAGATACGCAGTATTTT. It is translated as CASDHKTGDRFTDTQYF. The complete variable domain, with remaining parts taken from reference TRBV11-3 and TRBJ2-3, reads EAGVVQSPRYKIIEKKQPVAFWCNPISGHNTLYWYLQNLGQGPELLIRYENEEAVDDSQLPKDRFSAERLKGVDSTLKIQPAELGDSAVYLCASDHKTGDRFTDTQYFGPGTRLTVL.

V and J are TRBV7-8 and TRBJ2-1; TRBD2 is a possible D gene (6 bases). Germline V gives CDR1 SGHVS, CDR2 FQNEAQ. The CDR3 consists of 17 residues. V was trimmed by 2 bases and J by 6 bases, leaving 20 bases between them. Here the CDR3 DNA reads TGTGCCAGCAGCTTAACCCCCTCCTGGGATAGCGGCAATGAGCAGTTCTTC. Translating it yields CASSLTPSWDSGNEQFF.

This clone was counted only a few times. The chain couples TRBV28 to TRBJ2-7, with D possibly matching TRBD1 (5 bases). V lost 4 bases to trimming and J lost 5 bases, with 18 bases between them. Germline-derived CDR1 and CDR2 are MDHEN and SYDVKM. The CDR3 is 15 amino acids. The CDR3 loop reads CASSSPSGNLHEQYF. CDR3 DNA: TGTGCCAGCAGTTCCCCCTCAGGGAATCTCCACGAGCAGTACTTC.

The chain employs TRBV29-1 and TRBJ2-3, with a tentative D call TRBD2 (6 bases). The CDR3 has 12 amino acids. Germline CDR1 is SQVTM and CDR2 is ANQGSEA. V dropped 6 bases and J dropped 7 bases, with 14 bases sitting between them. The CDR3 loop reads CSVEGGGNTQYF. The CDR3 nucleotides are TGCAGCGTCGAGGGTGGGGGGAATACGCAGTATTTT.

This chain connects TRBV11-2 to TRBJ1-5, with 8 bases identical to TRBD1. V shed 5 bases and J 0 bases; nucleotides not matched to a gene: 3. CDR1 and CDR2 (germline): SGHAT, FQNNGV. This CDR3 spans 15 amino acids. CDR3 region: CASSRGQGSNQPQHF. The DNA for the CDR3 is TGTGCCAGCAGCCGTGGACAGGGTAGCAATCAGCCCCAGCATTTT.

The rearrangement uses TRBV20-1 and TRBJ2-3; no firm D call. With 1 base removed from V and 7 bases from J, the gap between germline ends came to 6 bases. This CDR3 is built from 11 residues. Germline CDR1 DFQATT, CDR2 SNEGSKA (reference sequence). The CDR3: CSARVSYTQYF. CDR3 in DNA: TGCAGTGCTAGAGTGAGTTATACGCAGTATTTT.

This clone is labeled medium-sized. CDR3 DNA sequence: TGTGCCAGCGGCCTGACAGGGTCCCGCTTCTCCGGGGCCAACGTCCTGACTTTC. Its protein product is CASGLTGSRFSGANVLTF. The chain is built from TRBV28 and TRBJ2-6; 7 bases fit TRBD1. CDR1 is MDHEN, CDR2 SYDVKM, per germline. J lost 4 bases, V lost 8 bases, and 17 bases had no gene match. This CDR3 has 18 residues.

The genes are TRBV6-1 and TRBJ1-2, with 12 nucleotides matching TRBD1. Germline-derived CDR1 and CDR2 are MNHNS and SASEGT. The J segment lost 7 bases and the V segment lost 5 bases, leaving 8 bases of the junction unmatched. CDR3 size: 15 residues. As DNA, the CDR3 is TGTGCCAGCAGTCGAGGTGGGACAGGGGGCGCTGGCTACACCTTC. Translation: CASSRGGTGGAGYTF.

This sequence joins TRBV7-9 and TRBJ2-3; a weak D match, TRBD1 (6 bases). Trimming removed 6 bases from V and 5 bases from J, with 15 bases in between. CDR1 is SEHNR and CDR2 is FQNEAQ in the germline V gene (reference sequence). The CDR3 covers 14 residues. The CDR3 coding sequence is TGTGCCAGCAGTAACAGGGCGGCGGGAGATACGCAGTATTTT. Amino acid sequence: CASSNRAAGDTQYF.

DNA for the CDR3: TGTGCCAGCAGTCCCGGGACAGCGAACACTGAAGCTTTCTTT. Translation gives CASSPGTANTEAFF. The chain carries TRBV2 and TRBJ1-1; 7 nucleotides match TRBD1. J lost 1 base, V lost 5 bases, and 4 bases had no gene match. Germline loops: CDR1 SNHLY, CDR2 FYNNEI. The CDR3 is 14 amino acids.

This chain joins TRBV19 and TRBJ1-5; 12 bases align to TRBD1. Germline-derived CDR1 and CDR2 are LNHDA and SQIVND (reference sequence). J gave up 6 bases and V 5 bases, and 2 bases lay outside the gene matches. The CDR3 consists of 14 residues. The CDR3 here is CASSGDRGLQPQHF. The CDR3 nucleotides are TGTGCCAGTAGTGGGGACAGGGGGCTTCAGCCCCAGCATTTT.

This rearrangement joins TRBV28 to TRBJ2-7, with TRBD2 identical over 8 bases. Germline V gene lookup returns CDR1 MDHEN and CDR2 SYDVKM. The CDR3 sequence is 13 residues long. The V segment lost 6 bases and the J segment 5 bases; nucleotides outside the gene matches: 6. The CDR3 coding sequence is TGTGCCAGCAGCCAAGCGGGAGTCAACGAGCAGTACTTC. Translated: CASSQAGVNEQYF.

This clone has more than one count but fewer than ten. The chain has TRBV9 and TRBJ2-1, with 9 bases lining up with TRBD2. Germline CDR1 and CDR2: SGDLS and YYNGEE. After removal of 0 bases from V and 4 bases from J, the junction contained 11 bases not matched to a gene. This CDR3 region has 18 residues. The CDR3 spells CASSVVASGTGLYNEQFF. CDR3 sequence (DNA): TGTGCCAGCAGCGTAGTGGCTAGCGGGACCGGGCTTTACAATGAGCAGTTCTTC.

The chain joins TRBV7-6 to TRBJ2-5, with TRBD2 as a possible D gene (6 bases). The germline gives CDR1 SGHVS, CDR2 FNYEAQ. Trimming removed 7 bases from V and 2 bases from J, with 14 bases in between. The CDR3 contains 14 residues. CDR3 sequence: CASMDPRGQETQYF. The CDR3 nucleotides read TGTGCCAGCATGGACCCCCGGGGGCAAGAGACCCAGTACTTC.

This sequence joins TRBV2 and TRBJ2-7; a possible D gene is TRBD2 (7 bases). V was cut by 6 bases and J by 4 bases, with 19 bases left in between. The CDR3 has 15 residues. From germline, CDR1 is SNHLY and CDR2 FYNNEI. The CDR3 DNA reads as TGTGCCAGCAGCAAAGAGGGGGGGCTGGTTTACGAGCAGTACTTC. Amino acids: CASSKEGGLVYEQYF.

V and J are TRBV4-2 and TRBJ2-7; no reliable D call. The CDR3 runs 13 residues. Per germline, CDR1 LGHNA and CDR2 YNFKEQ. Trimming pared 3 bases from V and 4 bases from J, leaving 10 bases between. CDR3 nucleotides: TGTGCCAGCAGCCAGACTGTTATTTACGAGCAGTACTTC. Protein product: CASSQTVIYEQYF.

This clone is a singleton in its sample. The chain carries TRBV5-1 and TRBJ1-1; D remains unclear. The CDR3 covers 15 residues. CDR1 is SGHRS, CDR2 YFSETQ, per germline. V was pared by 1 base and J by 8 bases, with 18 bases between. In nucleotides, the CDR3 is TGCGCCAGCAGCTTGAGCCTCCCGGGTATGATAGAAGCTTTCTTT. Protein: CASSLSLPGMIEAFF.